This TCR beta chain was recovered during a study of T cell repertoires in cytomegalovirus infection (dated by TCRdb to the late 2010s). Some background on the complete study: Recently identified HLA-C-restricted CMV epitopes, whose presentation resists viral immunomodulation, were targeted by peptide stimulations together with well-studied HLA-B-restricted epitopes. Donor HLA type was relevant to the analysis, because carriage of CMV infection together with the matching HLA type was indicated by public TCR beta signatures.

Points the paper makes about the study in general: The ex vivo response was dominated by HLA-C-restricted CMV-specific TCR beta clonotypes, which also provided the single most frequent clonotype in two of eight donors. Carriers of CMV infection plus the relevant HLA type were discriminated by the cumulative frequency of public TCR beta family members in the study cohort and in an independent roughly 340-donor cohort.

These reads were obtained on an Illumina HiSeq 1500. The public reads were reanalyzed by TCRdb: fastp trimming at Q25, MiXCR alignment, in-frame beta chains only. When rows share a CDR3 protein, they turn into one entry using the most common DNA and genes. The sample table shows about 55,000 distinct CDR3 sequences, and roughly 20% are seen once. The biggest ten clones account for around 60% of the sample. Worth noting for this clonotype: Its antigen is still unknown. No much larger clonotype is one base removed from it; base qualities were not supplied.

CDR1 and CDR2 were assigned from the germline V gene as SGHTA and FQGNSA. The CDR3, cysteine through phenylalanine, is 16 amino acids long. Solely the CDR3 DNA is kept, with 48 bases framed from the first base. At the junction V is shortened by 0 bases and J by 3 bases; bases outside the gene matches: 6. The sample's treatment or condition, from its label and the paper: in vitro stimulation with specific CMV peptide epitopes to enrich CMV-specific T cells. The sample here was CD8+ T cells from cultured PBMCs, taken from culture after CMV antigen stimulation. In this chain, TRBV7-2 is recombined with TRBJ2-3; 7 junctional bases match TRBD2. The receptor's source is a human donor in good health (CMV status not recorded). Some clones in this sample may be carry-over from other donors' samples. This receptor has the CDR3 CASSLAAGRLTDTQYF. The DNA sequence follows: TGTGCCAGCAGCTTAGCGGCCGGGAGGTTGACAGATACGCAGTATTTT.